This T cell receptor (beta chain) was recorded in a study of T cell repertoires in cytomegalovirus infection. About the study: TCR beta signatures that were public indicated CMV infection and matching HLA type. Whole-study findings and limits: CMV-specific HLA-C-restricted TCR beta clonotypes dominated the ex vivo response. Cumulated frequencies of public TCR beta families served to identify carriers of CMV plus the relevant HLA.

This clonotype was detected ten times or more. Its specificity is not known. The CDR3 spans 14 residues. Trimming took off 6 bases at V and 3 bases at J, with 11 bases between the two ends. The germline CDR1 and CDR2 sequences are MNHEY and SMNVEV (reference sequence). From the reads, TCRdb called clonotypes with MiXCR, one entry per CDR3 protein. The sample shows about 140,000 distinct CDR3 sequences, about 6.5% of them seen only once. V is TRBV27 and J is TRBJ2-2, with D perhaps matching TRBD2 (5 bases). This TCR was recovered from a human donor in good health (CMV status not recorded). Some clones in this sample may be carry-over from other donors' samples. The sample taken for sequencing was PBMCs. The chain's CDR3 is CASSAGLYTGELFF. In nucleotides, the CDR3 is TGTGCCAGCAGCGCTGGACTTTACACCGGGGAGCTGTTTTTT.